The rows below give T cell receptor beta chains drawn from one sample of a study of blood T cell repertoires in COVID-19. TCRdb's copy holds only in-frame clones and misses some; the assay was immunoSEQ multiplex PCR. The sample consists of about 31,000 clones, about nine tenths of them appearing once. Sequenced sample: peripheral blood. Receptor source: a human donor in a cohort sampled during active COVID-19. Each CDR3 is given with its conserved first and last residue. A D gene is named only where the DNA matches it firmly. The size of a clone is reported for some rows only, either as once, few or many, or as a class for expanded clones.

CDR3aa: CASGTGEYYGYTF; CDR3nt: TGTGCCAGCGGTACAGGGGAATACTATGGCTACACCTTC; j_gene: TRBJ1-2; v_gene: TRBV12-3/TRBV12-4; d_gene: TRBD1; abundance: NA
CDR3aa: CASSYREGGSGNTIYF; CDR3nt: TGTGCCAGCAGTTACAGGGAAGGGGGCTCTGGAAACACCATATATTTT; j_gene: TRBJ1-3; v_gene: TRBV2; d_gene: NA; abundance: NA
CDR3aa: CASSARDSNYGYTF; CDR3nt: TGTGCCAGCAGCGCAAGGGACTCTAACTATGGCTACACCTTC; j_gene: TRBJ1-2; v_gene: TRBV9; d_gene: NA; abundance: NA
CDR3aa: CASSPRKGLQFGEQFF; CDR3nt: TGCGCCAGCAGCCCCCGCAAGGGACTCCAGTTCGGCGAGCAGTTCTTC; j_gene: TRBJ2-1; v_gene: TRBV4-1; d_gene: NA; abundance: NA
CDR3aa: CASSSLTAGVYNEQFF; CDR3nt: TGCGCCAGCAGCTCCTTAACAGCGGGGGTCTACAATGAGCAGTTCTTC; j_gene: TRBJ2-1; v_gene: TRBV5-1; d_gene: TRBD2; abundance: NA
CDR3aa: CASRQETGYQPQHF; CDR3nt: TGTGCCAGCAGGCAGGAGACAGGGTATCAGCCCCAGCATTTT; j_gene: TRBJ1-5; v_gene: TRBV6-5; d_gene: TRBD1; abundance: NA
CDR3aa: CASSSRLAGDNEQFF; CDR3nt: TGTGCCAGCAGCTCCCGACTAGCGGGAGACAATGAGCAGTTCTTC; j_gene: TRBJ2-1; v_gene: TRBV7-9; d_gene: TRBD2; abundance: NA
CDR3aa: CASSLGGGSGANVLTF; CDR3nt: TGTGCCAGCAGCTTAGGGGGGGGCTCTGGGGCCAACGTCCTGACTTTC; j_gene: TRBJ2-6; v_gene: TRBV7-6; d_gene: TRBD2; abundance: NA
CDR3aa: CASSLGVDINTDTQYF; CDR3nt: TGTGCCAGCAGTTTAGGTGTTGACATAAACACAGATACGCAGTATTTT; j_gene: TRBJ2-3; v_gene: TRBV27; d_gene: NA; abundance: NA
CDR3aa: CASVGTEAFF; CDR3nt: TGTGCCAGCGTCGGCACTGAAGCTTTCTTT; j_gene: TRBJ1-1; v_gene: TRBV12-3/TRBV12-4; d_gene: NA; abundance: NA
CDR3aa: CASSGEPNTEAFF; CDR3nt: TGTGCCAGCAGCGGCGAACCGAACACTGAAGCTTTCTTT; j_gene: TRBJ1-1; v_gene: TRBV9; d_gene: NA; abundance: once
CDR3aa: CASSIVSTFSNQPQHF; CDR3nt: TGTGCCAGTAGTATAGTGAGCACCTTTAGCAATCAGCCCCAGCATTTT; j_gene: TRBJ1-5; v_gene: TRBV19; d_gene: NA; abundance: NA
CDR3aa: CASSLGKQGPTAPLHF; CDR3nt: TGCGCCAGCAGCTTGGGGAAACAGGGCCCCACGGCACCCCTCCACTTT; j_gene: TRBJ1-6; v_gene: TRBV5-1; d_gene: NA; abundance: NA
CDR3aa: CASSLVLAGFSYNEQFF; CDR3nt: TGCGCCAGCAGCTTGGTGCTAGCGGGATTTTCTTACAATGAGCAGTTCTTC; j_gene: TRBJ2-1; v_gene: TRBV5-1; d_gene: TRBD2; abundance: NA
CDR3aa: CASSLGLAGGRTGELFF; CDR3nt: TGTGCCAGCAGTTTAGGACTAGCGGGGGGGCGCACCGGGGAGCTGTTTTTT; j_gene: TRBJ2-2; v_gene: TRBV28; d_gene: TRBD2; abundance: NA
CDR3aa: CASSLRTLGGNTEAFF; CDR3nt: TGTGCCAGCAGCTTGCGGACTCTGGGAGGGAATACTGAAGCTTTCTTT; j_gene: TRBJ1-1; v_gene: TRBV27; d_gene: NA; abundance: once
CDR3aa: CAISEPVENEQFF; CDR3nt: TGTGCCATCAGTGAGCCGGTGGAGAATGAGCAGTTCTTC; j_gene: TRBJ2-1; v_gene: TRBV10-3; d_gene: NA; abundance: medium-sized
CDR3aa: CASSNLVGDEQFF; CDR3nt: TGTGCCAGCAGCAATCTCGTGGGCGATGAGCAGTTCTTC; j_gene: TRBJ2-1; v_gene: TRBV7-9; d_gene: NA; abundance: NA